The present T cell receptor beta chain was sequenced within a study of blood T cell repertoires in COVID-19. At the level of the study: Both acute and convalescent COVID-19 samples were obtained from the United States, Italy and Spain. Sources were T cells, B-cell-depleted T cells, or PBMCs; the material itself was cDNA or gDNA.

This CDR3 contains 15 residues. The germline V gene has CDR1 MNHNY and CDR2 SVGAGI (reference sequence). Trimming pared 6 bases from V and 8 bases from J, leaving 20 bases between. Per the study methods: Nucleated cell counts were estimated from reference gene primer amplification. Using immunoSEQ multiplex PCR, the repertoire was profiled, and TCRdb retains in-frame clones only, with some absent. V, J and clone size are those of that table, while D and trimming were read from the DNA. The table shows 84,000 or so clones, with 87% occurring only once. The sequencing sample was made of peripheral blood. This receptor was taken from a man aged 60-69 years with acute or convalescent COVID-19. The chain combines TRBV6-6 with TRBJ2-1, with TRBD2 as a possible D gene (5 bases). The CDR3 loop is CASREPGLQRDEQFF. For the CDR3, the DNA is TGTGCCAGCAGAGAACCCGGACTGCAACGCGATGAGCAGTTCTTC.